This T cell receptor beta chain was found in a study of T cells in Graves' hyperthyroidism and ophthalmopathy. Regarding the study as a whole: The model identified upcoming ophthalmopathy a median approximately seven months ahead of onset.

The TCR beta CDR3 regions underwent amplification using RNA transcripts as the source. HTBI primers were used for first-round RT-PCR of the TCR CDR3. Each CDR3 protein gets one entry after TCRdb re-called the multiplex PCR reads with MiXCR. The table lists over 450,000 distinct CDR3 sequences, approximately 15% of them singletons. Concerning this clonotype itself: Its specificity is unknown.

V lost 8 bases to trimming and J lost 1 base, with 12 bases between them. Germline-derived CDR1 and CDR2 are LNHNV and YYDKDF (reference sequence). This CDR3 region has 13 residues. The chain uses TRBV15 and TRBJ2-7, with a possible D match to TRBD1 (6 bases). This TCR derives from a woman aged 18 to 35 with Graves' hyperthyroidism. The specimen was blood. The CDR3 sequence is CATCLQGSYEQYF. The CDR3 nucleotides are TGTGCCACCTGCCTACAGGGATCCTACGAGCAGTACTTC.